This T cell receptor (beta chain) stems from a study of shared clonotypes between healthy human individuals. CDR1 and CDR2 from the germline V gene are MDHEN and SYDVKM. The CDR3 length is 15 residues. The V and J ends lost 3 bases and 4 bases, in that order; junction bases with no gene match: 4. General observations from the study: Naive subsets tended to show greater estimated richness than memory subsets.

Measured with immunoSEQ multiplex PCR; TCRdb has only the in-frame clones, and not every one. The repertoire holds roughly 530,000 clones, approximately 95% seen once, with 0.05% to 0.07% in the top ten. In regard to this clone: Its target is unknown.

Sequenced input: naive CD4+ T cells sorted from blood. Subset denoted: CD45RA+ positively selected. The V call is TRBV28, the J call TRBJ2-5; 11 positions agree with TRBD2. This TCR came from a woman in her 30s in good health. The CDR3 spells CASSFNGLAGETQYF. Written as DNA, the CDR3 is TGTGCCAGCAGTTTCAACGGACTAGCGGGAGAGACCCAGTACTTC.